The 23 T cell receptor beta chains given below trace back to one sample, sequenced in a study of CD8 T cells in ankylosing spondylitis. TCRdb ran MiXCR on the 5' RACE reads and lists one entry per CDR3 protein. This table has 50,000 to 60,000 distinct CDR3 sequences, roughly 7.3% appearing once. Sequenced input: blood, either unsorted or a sorted T cell fraction (not recorded which). Every receptor here comes from a female donor with ankylosing spondylitis or in good health (not recorded which).

The chain uses TRBV5-6 and TRBJ2-3; D is uncertain. The germline gives CDR1 SGHDT, CDR2 YYEEEE. Trimming stripped 1 base from V and 3 bases from J, with 6 bases between. This CDR3 region has 13 residues. In DNA, the CDR3 is TGTGCCAGCAGCTTGTCTGTAACAGATACGCAGTATTTT. Residues: CASSLSVTDTQYF.

This clonotype was found many times. The chain links TRBV12-3 or TRBV12-4 to TRBJ1-1; D is undetermined. The length of the CDR3 is 11 residues. V lost 9 bases and J lost 3, with 8 bases in between. CDR3 region: CASTDYTEAFF. CDR3 in DNA: TGTGCCAGTACTGATTACACTGAAGCTTTCTTT.

This clonotype was seen at least ten times. This chain connects TRBV5-1 to TRBJ1-1, with TRBD1 matching over 7 bases. CDR1 is SGHRS, CDR2 YFSETQ, per germline. V shed 3 bases and J 1 base; nucleotides not matched to a gene: 9. The length of the CDR3 is 16 residues. CDR3 sequence: CASSSGGPSGNTEAFF. CDR3 DNA sequence: TGCGCCAGCAGCTCAGGGGGGCCATCGGGGAACACTGAAGCTTTCTTT. The variable domain in full, completed from reference TRBV5-1 and TRBJ1-1, reads KAGVTQTPRYLIKTRGQQVTLSCSPISGHRSVSWYQQTPGQGLQFLFEYFSETQRNKGNFPGRFSGRQFSNSRSEMNVSTLELGDSALYLCASSSGGPSGNTEAFFGQGTRLTVV.

To note about this clonotype: An end of the junction does not agree with germline; a read error may underlie this. The CDR3 sequence: CGSSLVGTGVNEQFF. The CDR3 DNA reads as TGTGGCAGCAGCTTAGTAGGGACAGGGGTCAATGAGCAGTTCTTC. The genes are TRBV7-2 and TRBJ2-1; 10 bases map to TRBD1. The CDR3 loop spans 15 amino acids. The germline V gene has CDR1 SGHTA and CDR2 FQGNSA.

In its sample, this clonotype was seen many times. The rearrangement uses TRBV12-3 or TRBV12-4 and TRBJ2-3; D is possibly TRBD1 or TRBD2 (5 bases each). The CDR3 runs 13 residues. The V end lost 8 bases, the J end lost 2 bases, and 11 bases lay between the germline ends. CDR3 DNA: TGTGCCAGCGGGGACCATTACACAGATACGCAGTATTTT. Its protein product is CASGDHYTDTQYF.

This clonotype was counted ten times or more. CDR3 region: CASSLYRGDNEQFF. The CDR3 nucleotides are TGCGCCAGCAGCTTGTATAGGGGGGACAATGAGCAGTTCTTC. The chain carries TRBV5-1 and TRBJ2-1; D possibly uses TRBD1 or TRBD2 (6 bases each). Trimming removed 1 base at V and 5 bases at J, with 10 bases between. This CDR3 is built from 14 residues. The germline CDR1 and CDR2 sequences are SGHRS and YFSETQ.

This sequence joins TRBV5-1 and TRBJ2-7; no firm D call. V was pared by 6 bases and J by 2 bases, with 12 bases between. This CDR3 comprises 13 residues. Germline V gene sequence: CDR1 SGHRS, CDR2 YFSETQ. The CDR3: CASMPGRTYEQYF. The CDR3 nucleotides are TGCGCCAGCATGCCCGGCCGGACCTACGAGCAGTACTTC.

This clonotype was seen repeatedly, ten times or more. The chain employs TRBV5-1 and TRBJ2-4; 7 nucleotides align to TRBD1. V dropped 0 bases and J dropped 5; count of bases not matched to a gene: 8. This CDR3 comprises 16 residues. CDR1 and CDR2 (germline): SGHRS, YFSETQ. The CDR3, as DNA: TGCGCCAGCAGCTTGGGCGGTGGGACAGCTGAAAACATTCAGTACTTC. As protein: CASSLGGGTAENIQYF.

This clonotype was seen many times. The chain couples TRBV5-1 to TRBJ1-3; 10 positions match TRBD1. The CDR3 contains 17 residues. From germline, CDR1 is SGHRS and CDR2 YFSETQ. The V gene end was trimmed by 4 bases and the J gene end by 3 bases; junction bases not matched to a gene: 10. CDR3 nucleotides: TGCGCCAGCAGCGCCAACCCGGGACAGGGGCATGGAAACACCATATATTTT. Translated, it gives CASSANPGQGHGNTIYF.

This clonotype occurred many times. This chain links TRBV25-1 with TRBJ2-5; D unresolved. The CDR3 spans 13 residues. V was trimmed by 6 bases and J by 1 base, leaving 9 bases between them. Germline CDR1 reads MGHDK; CDR2 reads SYGVNS. DNA of the CDR3: TGTGCCAGCAGCTCTGGGATCCAAGAGACCCAGTACTTC. This translates into CASSSGIQETQYF.

The J gene is TRBJ2-7, the V gene TRBV5-1; D might be TRBD2 (6 bases). Trimming cost V 3 bases and J 4 bases, with 20 bases left between them. CDR3 size: 16 residues. Germline CDR1 reads SGHRS; CDR2 reads YFSETQ. The CDR3 sequence is CASSSGRDLALYEQYF. CDR3 bases: TGCGCCAGCAGCTCTGGGCGGGATCTTGCGTTGTACGAGCAGTACTTC.

This clonotype appeared many times. The chain employs TRBV5-1 and TRBJ1-5; tentatively, D is TRBD1 (6 bases). V dropped 3 bases and J dropped 4 bases, with 8 bases sitting between them. Germline V CDR1 and CDR2: SGHRS, YFSETQ. The CDR3 consists of 13 residues. The CDR3: CASSSGQNQPQHF. CDR3 DNA sequence: TGCGCCAGCAGCTCCGGACAGAATCAGCCCCAGCATTTT.

This clonotype has a count of ten or more. This chain joins TRBV11-2 and TRBJ2-2; TRBD2 might be the D (5 bases). CDR1 SGHAT and CDR2 FQNNGV come from the germline V gene. The ends were cut back, 5 bases at V and 5 bases at J, with 15 bases in the middle. The CDR3 sequence is 15 residues long. CDR3 amino acids: CASSPNGGLTGELFF. The CDR3 DNA is TGTGCCAGCAGCCCCAATGGCGGGTTAACCGGGGAGCTGTTTTTT.

This clonotype was seen many times. This chain uses TRBV7-2 with TRBJ2-5, with a possible D match to TRBD2 (6 bases). Germline loops: CDR1 SGHTA, CDR2 FQGNSA. Trimming took 7 bases from V and 9 from J, leaving 21 bases between them. This CDR3 has 14 residues. The CDR3 region is CASTPSADYGAQYF. The CDR3 DNA follows: TGTGCCAGCACCCCTTCTGCGGACTACGGGGCCCAGTACTTC.

This clonotype has more than one count but fewer than ten. This chain links TRBV18 with TRBJ2-1; D possibly corresponds to TRBD2 (5 bases). V lost 3 bases, J lost 7 bases, and 16 bases lay in between. The CDR3 runs to 15 residues. Germline V CDR1 and CDR2: KGHSH, LQKENI. CDR3 region: CASSPPSSYGNEQFF. The CDR3 DNA reads as TGTGCCAGCTCACCCCCCTCTAGCTACGGGAATGAGCAGTTCTTC.

This clonotype was detected many times. In DNA form, the CDR3 reads TGTGCCAGCTCACCGTTTAGGGGCGACCAGCCCCAGCATTTT. Its translation is CASSPFRGDQPQHF. V usage is TRBV18 and J usage is TRBJ1-5; weak D call: TRBD1 (5 bases). Trimming removed 3 bases from V and 7 bases from J, with 13 bases in between. This CDR3 is built from 14 residues. CDR1 and CDR2 (germline): KGHSH, LQKENI.

This clonotype occurred many times. The chain employs TRBV3-1 and TRBJ1-1; D is unclear. The CDR3 extends over 13 amino acids. V lost 4 bases and J 1 base, leaving 7 bases between the germline ends. Germline V lookup: CDR1 LGHDT, CDR2 YNNKEL (reference sequence). The CDR3 DNA reads as TGTGCCAGCAGCCCTGGGCCGAACACTGAAGCTTTCTTT. Protein product: CASSPGPNTEAFF. The full variable domain, completed using reference TRBV3-1 and TRBJ1-1, is DTAVSQTPKYLVTQMGNDKSIKCEQNLGHDTMYWYKQDSKKFLKIMFSYNNKELIINETVPNRFSPKSPDKAHLNLHINSLELGDSAVYFCASSPGPNTEAFFGQGTRLTVV.

There are many counts of this clonotype. V usage is TRBV5-1 and J usage is TRBJ2-5, with D perhaps TRBD1 (6 bases). Germline V CDR1 and CDR2: SGHRS, YFSETQ. The CDR3 loop spans 12 amino acids. Trimming pared 8 bases from V and 1 base from J, leaving 9 bases between. In DNA form, the CDR3 reads TGCGCCAGATCGGACAGCCAAGAGACCCAGTACTTC. This codes for CARSDSQETQYF.

This clonotype came up many times. The CDR3 protein is CSVLAGTGHYGYTF. The CDR3 nucleotides are TGCAGCGTACTTGCCGGGACAGGGCACTATGGCTACACCTTC. The chain joins TRBV29-1 to TRBJ1-2; 9 bases agree with TRBD1. Germline values: CDR1 SQVTM, CDR2 ANQGSEA. This CDR3 has 14 residues. V lost 6 bases, J lost 3 bases, and 8 bases stayed unmatched.

The V gene is TRBV29-1, the J gene TRBJ2-1; no reliable D call. Germline CDR1 reads SQVTM; CDR2 reads ANQGSEA. Trimming removed 3 bases from V and 8 bases from J, with 5 bases in between. This CDR3 is built from 10 residues. CDR3 in DNA: TGCAGCGTTGATTTGCATGAGCAGTTCTTC. It codes for CSVDLHEQFF.

This clonotype was seen many times. The chain couples TRBV5-1 to TRBJ2-2, with TRBD1 identical over 8 bases. The trim removed 4 bases at V and 3 bases at J, leaving 11 bases unmatched. The CDR3 sequence is 17 residues long. Germline V lookup: CDR1 SGHRS, CDR2 YFSETQ. CDR3 sequence: CASSPYGATGDTGELFF. Written as DNA, the CDR3 is TGCGCCAGCAGCCCCTACGGCGCGACAGGGGACACCGGGGAGCTGTTTTTT.

The table lists this clonotype with many counts. The chain employs TRBV19 and TRBJ1-4; 7 nucleotides line up with TRBD1. The CDR3 is 15 amino acids. Germline V gene lookup returns CDR1 LNHDA and CDR2 SQIVND (reference sequence). V lost 5 bases and J lost 6; bases outside the gene matches: 9. The CDR3 here is CASSARQGGDEKLFF. The CDR3 DNA follows: TGTGCCAGTAGTGCTCGACAGGGCGGTGATGAAAAACTGTTTTTT.

The sample holds many counts of this clonotype. The chain has TRBV10-3 and TRBJ1-5; D call uncertain. The germline gives CDR1 ENHRY, CDR2 SYGVKD. V was cut by 4 bases and J by 2 bases, with 9 bases left in between. The CDR3 has 14 amino acids. The CDR3 DNA reads TGTGCCATCAGTGCTTCCGAGGGCAATCAGCCCCAGCATTTT. Encoded protein: CAISASEGNQPQHF.